These 28 T cell receptor beta chains were sequenced from one sample in a study of blood T cells in healthy people across ages. The second PCR ran roughly 6 to 11 cycles with a sample-barcoded 5' primer and J-beta primers. TCRdb processed the 5' RACE reads anew with MiXCR; each CDR3 protein has one entry. Of roughly 1.5 million distinct CDR3 sequences listed, about 42% are singletons. Sequencing was carried out using blood. Receptors originate from a woman aged 18-30 years in good health.

This clonotype turned up a few times. This chain uses TRBV7-2 with TRBJ2-3; D gene ambiguous. This CDR3 region has 13 residues. Looked up from germline, CDR1 is SGHTA and CDR2 is FQGNSA. With 6 bases removed from V and 4 bases from J, the gap between germline ends came to 11 bases. The DNA for the CDR3 is TGTGCCAGCAGTTTCCTCTCCGCAGATACGCAGTATTTT. Translation gives CASSFLSADTQYF.

The table lists this clonotype with a count of one. V gene TRBV5-1 combines with J gene TRBJ2-2; D call uncertain. Germline CDR1 is SGHRS and CDR2 is YFSETQ. The CDR3 has 14 amino acids. V was cut by 3 bases and J by 3 bases, with 9 bases left in between. CDR3 region: CASSWPPYTGELFF. CDR3 in DNA: TGCGCCAGCAGCTGGCCCCCTTACACCGGGGAGCTGTTTTTT.

The chain links TRBV6-1 to TRBJ2-1; 12 bases fit TRBD2. Germline trimming cut 8 bases from V and 8 bases from J; bases unmatched to any gene: 10. The V gene's germline CDR1 is MNHNS and CDR2 SASEGT. There are 15 residues in the CDR3. This CDR3 reads CASGGLAGPQDEQFF. For the CDR3, the DNA is TGTGCCAGCGGGGGACTAGCGGGTCCCCAGGATGAGCAGTTCTTC.

The chain is built from TRBV29-1 and TRBJ2-7; D unresolved. The germline V gene encodes CDR1 SQVTM and CDR2 ANQGSEA. The CDR3 extends over 11 amino acids. V was cut by 4 bases and J by 4 bases, with 8 bases left in between. CDR3 DNA: TGCAGCGTTGTTGACCCGTACGAGCAGTACTTC. This gives the protein CSVVDPYEQYF.

This clonotype was seen only a few times. The chain recombines TRBV5-5 with TRBJ2-1, with a possible D match to TRBD1 (5 bases). V was cut by 3 bases and J by 8 bases, with 12 bases left in between. The CDR3 has 13 residues. From germline, CDR1 is SGHKS and CDR2 YYEKEE (reference sequence). The CDR3 spells CASSWTLLDEQFF. The CDR3 DNA follows: TGTGCCAGCAGCTGGACATTACTCGATGAGCAGTTCTTC.

V is TRBV5-1 and J is TRBJ2-1; D gene unclear. The CDR3 covers 15 residues. Between the trimmed V and J ends, which lost 4 bases and 8 bases, there was a span of 19 bases. Germline V gene lookup returns CDR1 SGHRS and CDR2 YFSETQ. This CDR3 reads CASSPRGVSGYEQFF. The CDR3, as DNA: TGCGCCAGCAGCCCCCGCGGCGTATCAGGCTATGAGCAGTTCTTC.

This clonotype was found a few times. A junction boundary mismatches the germline segment, possibly from a read error. The rearrangement joins TRBV7-7 to TRBJ2-2; D gene ambiguous. The CDR3 sequence is 12 residues long. Germline V CDR1 and CDR2: SSHAT, FNYEAQ (reference sequence). CDR3 sequence: CASSLDSGELFF. Here the CDR3 DNA reads TGTGCTAGCAGTCTAGATTCCGGGGAGCTGTTTTTT. Full variable domain (outside the CDR3, taken from reference TRBV7-7 and TRBJ2-2): GAGVSQSPRYKVTKRGQDVTLRCDPISSHATLYWYQQALGQGPEFLTYFNYEAQPDKSGLPSDRFSAERPEGSISTLTIQRTEQRDSAMYRCASSLDSGELFFGEGSRLTVL.

This clonotype was recorded many times. The chain couples TRBV7-9 to TRBJ2-1, with D possibly TRBD2 on 5 matching bases. The CDR3 sequence is 13 residues long. Germline CDR1 and CDR2: SEHNR and FQNEAQ (reference sequence). V lost 8 bases and J lost 0, with 8 bases in between. The CDR3 loop reads CASRSGSYNEQFF. The CDR3 DNA reads as TGTGCCAGCCGGAGCGGCTCCTACAATGAGCAGTTCTTC.

The sample holds a few counts of this clonotype. V and J are TRBV10-3 and TRBJ2-7; weak D call: TRBD2 (5 bases). V was cut by 10 bases and J by 1 base, with 8 bases left in between. Germline CDR1 reads ENHRY; CDR2 reads SYGVKD. This CDR3 comprises 11 residues. CDR3 in amino acids: CASGLSYEQYF. The CDR3 region has the DNA TGTGCCAGTGGACTGTCCTACGAGCAGTACTTC.

This clonotype has at least ten counts. The chain couples TRBV7-2 to TRBJ2-3; D is unresolved. V lost 5 bases and J 2 bases, leaving 5 bases between the germline ends. The CDR3 length is 12 residues. The germline V gene encodes CDR1 SGHTA and CDR2 FQGNSA. The CDR3 DNA is TGTGCCAGCAGCGGCTTCACAGATACGCAGTATTTT. It is translated as CASSGFTDTQYF. The complete variable domain, with remaining parts taken from reference TRBV7-2 and TRBJ2-3, reads GAGVSQSPSNKVTEKGKDVELRCDPISGHTALYWYRQSLGQGLEFLIYFQGNSAPDKSGLPSDRFSAERTGGSVSTLTIQRTQQEDSAVYLCASSGFTDTQYFGPGTRLTVL.

The chain joins TRBV6-2 or TRBV6-3 to TRBJ1-2, with D hard to call. V lost 4 bases to trimming and J lost 6 bases, with 18 bases between them. The germline V gene encodes CDR1 MNHEY and CDR2 SVGEGT. The CDR3 consists of 15 residues. CDR3: CASSSVRGPRHGYTF. In nucleotides, the CDR3 is TGTGCCAGCAGTTCAGTTCGTGGACCCAGACATGGCTACACCTTC.

As to this clonotype: This may arise from a read error, as a much more abundant clone is one base away. The gene calls are TRBV12-3 or TRBV12-4 and TRBJ1-4; 7 bases are a match to TRBD1. This CDR3 region has 14 residues. CDR3 in amino acids: CANSPTGLDEKLFF. For the CDR3, the DNA is TGTGCCAACAGTCCGACAGGGTTGGATGAAAAACTGTTTTTT.

This chain links TRBV11-3 with TRBJ2-2, with D unclear. CDR3 length equals 16 residues. The germline V gene has CDR1 SGHNT and CDR2 YENEEA. Trimming took off 5 bases at V and 0 bases at J, with 13 bases between the two ends. The CDR3 DNA sequence: TGTGCCAGCAGCGGTGTTGCGAACGCGAACACCGGGGAGCTGTTTTTT. Amino acids: CASSGVANANTGELFF.

This clonotype was detected many times. The J gene is TRBJ2-1, the V gene TRBV4-3; 9 bases align to TRBD1. CDR3 size: 17 residues. V shed 5 bases and J 4 bases; nucleotides not matched to a gene: 12. CDR1 and CDR2 from the germline V gene are LGHNA and YSLEER. CDR3 DNA: TGCGCCAGCAGCAAATGGTCAGGGACAGGGTCATACAATGAGCAGTTCTTC. Encoded protein: CASSKWSGTGSYNEQFF.

This clonotype showed up just a few times. CDR3 DNA sequence: TGTGCCAGCAGAGCAGACAGACCTGAAGAGACCCAGTACTTC. This gives the protein CASRADRPEETQYF. This chain uses TRBV11-2 with TRBJ2-5, with D tentatively TRBD1 (5 bases). CDR3 size: 14 residues. V lost 6 bases to trimming and J lost 3 bases, with 14 bases between them. Germline CDR1 is SGHAT and CDR2 is FQNNGV.

This clonotype appeared a few times. V gene TRBV7-2 combines with J gene TRBJ1-2; D unclear. Between the trimmed V and J ends, which lost 4 bases and 4 bases, there was a span of 19 bases. CDR1 is SGHTA and CDR2 is FQGNSA in the germline V gene. The CDR3 is 16 residues long. The CDR3 DNA reads as TGTGCCAGCAGCTCCCGGTGGGGTCGTCAGTTCTATGGCTACACCTTC. This sequence encodes CASSSRWGRQFYGYTF.

The sample holds a few counts of this clonotype. The chain recombines TRBV6-2 or TRBV6-3 with TRBJ2-5; 7 positions match TRBD1. Germline trimming cut 8 bases from V and 3 bases from J; bases unmatched to any gene: 6. The CDR3 consists of 13 residues. CDR1 MNHEY and CDR2 SVGEGT come from the germline V gene. CDR3 residues: CASCRDREETQYF. CDR3 DNA: TGTGCCAGCTGCCGGGACAGAGAAGAGACCCAGTACTTC.

The chain joins TRBV20-1 to TRBJ2-3, with D unclear. Trimming left V 4 bases short and J 2 bases short, with 10 bases between. The length of the CDR3 is 13 residues. Per the germline V gene, CDR1 is DFQATT and CDR2 is SNEGSKA (reference sequence). The CDR3 protein is CSAKGDTTDTQYF. In DNA form, the CDR3 reads TGCAGTGCTAAGGGTGACACCACAGATACGCAGTATTTT.

V usage is TRBV12-3 or TRBV12-4 and J usage is TRBJ1-2; a possible D gene is TRBD1 (6 bases). The V end was cut by 5 bases, the J end by 2 bases, with 18 bases between. The CDR3 runs to 16 residues. The CDR3 spells CASSGGLGGRNYGYTF. The CDR3 DNA is TGTGCCAGCAGTGGGGGATTGGGGGGGCGAAACTATGGCTACACCTTC.

J is TRBJ2-7 and V is TRBV7-2; D not certain. Germline CDR1 and CDR2: SGHTA and FQGNSA. The CDR3 has 14 residues. Trimming took 5 bases from V and 2 from J, leaving 13 bases between them. CDR3 in amino acids: CASSPEFGAYEQYF. CDR3 nucleotide sequence: TGTGCCAGCAGCCCAGAATTTGGGGCCTACGAGCAGTACTTC. The variable domain in full, with the rest retrieved from reference TRBV7-2 and TRBJ2-7, is GAGVSQSPSNKVTEKGKDVELRCDPISGHTALYWYRQSLGQGLEFLIYFQGNSAPDKSGLPSDRFSAERTGGSVSTLTIQRTQQEDSAVYLCASSPEFGAYEQYFGPGTRLTVT.

This clonotype has more than one count but fewer than ten. This chain connects TRBV7-2 to TRBJ2-3; 9 bases match TRBD2. Trimming took 3 bases from V and 3 from J; bases not matched to a gene: 4. This CDR3 comprises 15 residues. The V gene's germline CDR1 is SGHTA and CDR2 FQGNSA. CDR3 region: CASSLISGRTDTQYF. CDR3 bases: TGTGCCAGCAGCTTGATTAGCGGGAGAACAGATACGCAGTATTTT.

The rearrangement joins TRBV4-3 to TRBJ2-7; 10 bases are a match to TRBD2. The J call may be in error: the DNA end matches TRBJ2-5 better. This CDR3 spans 14 amino acids. From germline, CDR1 is LGHNA and CDR2 YSLEER. CDR3 coding DNA: TGCGCCAGCCGGGGCGGACTAGCGGAAGAGACCCAGTACTTC. Its translation is CASRGGLAEETQYF.

The V call is TRBV6-5, the J call TRBJ2-7; D not resolved. The CDR3 runs to 15 residues. Germline assignment: CDR1 MNHEY and CDR2 SVGAGI. The V and J ends lost 6 bases and 0 bases respectively, with 15 bases between them. CDR3 sequence reads: CASRVGGFGSYEQYF. CDR3 nucleotides: TGTGCCAGCAGGGTTGGTGGATTCGGCTCCTACGAGCAGTACTTC.

The CDR3 is CASSPLRGHTNEKLFF. As DNA, the CDR3 is TGTGCCAGCAGCCCTTTACGGGGCCACACTAATGAAAAACTGTTTTTT. This sequence joins TRBV3-1 and TRBJ1-4; possible D gene TRBD1, 5 bases. The CDR3 is 16 amino acids. V lost 4 bases to trimming and J lost 2 bases, with 14 bases between them. Looked up from germline, CDR1 is LGHDT and CDR2 is YNNKEL (reference sequence).

The V call is TRBV7-2, the J call TRBJ2-3, with a possible D match to TRBD2 (6 bases). There are 16 residues in the CDR3. V was cut by 1 base and J by 5 bases, with 16 bases left in between. Germline CDR1 and CDR2: SGHTA and FQGNSA. The CDR3 region is CASSLVIGLAKDTQYF. The CDR3 DNA reads as TGTGCCAGCAGCTTAGTTATCGGTCTAGCGAAAGATACGCAGTATTTT. Complete variable domain (other parts from reference TRBV7-2 and TRBJ2-3): GAGVSQSPSNKVTEKGKDVELRCDPISGHTALYWYRQSLGQGLEFLIYFQGNSAPDKSGLPSDRFSAERTGGSVSTLTIQRTQQEDSAVYLCASSLVIGLAKDTQYFGPGTRLTVL.

The chain has TRBV4-2 and TRBJ2-7, with D perhaps given as TRBD1 or TRBD2 (5 bases each). The V gene lost 1 base and the J gene lost 4 bases, with 20 bases spanning the gap. The CDR3 runs 17 residues. Germline V CDR1 and CDR2: LGHNA, YNFKEQ. The CDR3 protein is CASSQGGVRVGNYEQYF. The CDR3 DNA reads TGTGCCAGCAGCCAAGGAGGGGTCAGGGTAGGAAATTACGAGCAGTACTTC.

This chain connects TRBV6-6 to TRBJ2-1; 9 nucleotides line up with TRBD1. This CDR3 is 16 amino acids long. Unmatched junction bases numbered 7, after V lost 5 bases and J lost 2 bases. Germline CDR1 MNHNY, CDR2 SVGAGI (reference sequence). CDR3 bases: TGTGCCAGCAGTCAAGACAGGGGGTTTCCCTACAATGAGCAGTTCTTC. Translated: CASSQDRGFPYNEQFF.

This chain joins TRBV7-2 and TRBJ2-5; D not certain. There are 17 residues in the CDR3. Germline loops: CDR1 SGHTA, CDR2 FQGNSA. V was trimmed by 4 bases and J by 4 bases, leaving 22 bases between them. CDR3 sequence: CASSSDLMGFKGETQYF. The CDR3 DNA reads TGTGCCAGCAGCTCGGACCTTATGGGCTTTAAGGGAGAGACCCAGTACTTC.